This TCR beta chain was captured by sequencing in a study of blood T cell repertoires in COVID-19. The method was immunoSEQ multiplex PCR; TCRdb's version includes in-frame clones alone and lacks a portion of them. The table has 150,000 to 200,000 clones, 87% seen once. This CDR3 spans 14 amino acids. The V segment lost 6 bases and the J segment 3 bases; nucleotides outside the gene matches: 8. The germline V gene encodes CDR1 SNHLY and CDR2 FYNNEI. The genes are TRBV2 and TRBJ2-7; 7 nucleotides agree with TRBD2. The sequencing input was peripheral blood. The clonotype originates from a human donor in a cohort sampled during active COVID-19. The DNA of the CDR3 is TGTGCCAGCAGGGGGATCCTAGCGGACTACGAGCAGTACTTC. As protein: CASRGILADYEQYF.